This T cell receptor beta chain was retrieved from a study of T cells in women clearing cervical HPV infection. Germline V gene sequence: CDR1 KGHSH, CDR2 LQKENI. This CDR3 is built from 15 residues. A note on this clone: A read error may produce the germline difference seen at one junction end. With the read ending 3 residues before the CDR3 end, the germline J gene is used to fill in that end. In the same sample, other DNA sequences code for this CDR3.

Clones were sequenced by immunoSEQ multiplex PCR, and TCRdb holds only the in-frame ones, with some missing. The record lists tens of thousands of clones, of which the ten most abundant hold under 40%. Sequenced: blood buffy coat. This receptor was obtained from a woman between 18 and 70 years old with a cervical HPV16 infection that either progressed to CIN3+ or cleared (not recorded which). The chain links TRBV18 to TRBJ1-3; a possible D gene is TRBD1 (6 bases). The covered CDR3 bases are TGTGCCAGCTCACCACGGACAGTGGCTGGAAACACG. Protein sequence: CASSPRTVAGNT. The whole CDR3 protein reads CASSPRTVAGNTIYF.